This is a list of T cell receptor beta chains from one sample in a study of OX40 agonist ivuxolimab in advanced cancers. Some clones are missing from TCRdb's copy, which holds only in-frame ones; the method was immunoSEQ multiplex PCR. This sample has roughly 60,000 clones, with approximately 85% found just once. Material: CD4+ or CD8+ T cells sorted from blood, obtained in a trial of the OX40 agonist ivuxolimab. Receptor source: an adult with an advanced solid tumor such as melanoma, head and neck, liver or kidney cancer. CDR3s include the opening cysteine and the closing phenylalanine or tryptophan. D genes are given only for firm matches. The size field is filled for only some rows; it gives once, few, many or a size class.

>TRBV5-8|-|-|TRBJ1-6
CASSFPGKSPLHF
TGTGCCAGCAGCTTTCCAGGGAAATCACCCCTCCACTTT
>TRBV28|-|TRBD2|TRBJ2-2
CASNRPGGDTGELFF
TGTGCCAGCAACCGACCGGGGGGAGACACCGGGGAGCTGTTTTTT
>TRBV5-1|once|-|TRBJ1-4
CASSRTGTVEKLFF
TGCGCCAGCAGCCGTACCGGGACGGTAGAAAAACTGTTTTTT
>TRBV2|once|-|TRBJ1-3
CASSFRGLSGNTIYF
TGTGCCAGCAGTTTTAGGGGACTCTCTGGAAACACCATATATTTT
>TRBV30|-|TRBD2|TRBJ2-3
CAWTGGGGTSTDTQYF
TGTGCCTGGACGGGCGGGGGAGGAACTAGCACAGATACGCAGTATTTT
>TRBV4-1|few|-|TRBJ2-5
CASSQDSRAVQETQYF
TGCGCCAGCAGCCAAGATAGCAGGGCAGTCCAAGAGACCCAGTACTTC
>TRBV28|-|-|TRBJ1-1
CASSLPKGRDTEAFF
TGTGCCAGCAGTTTACCGAAAGGGAGGGACACTGAAGCTTTCTTT
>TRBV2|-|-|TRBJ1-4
CATGADRLISEKLFF
TGTGCCACCGGGGCTGACCGTCTTATAAGTGAAAAACTGTTTTTT
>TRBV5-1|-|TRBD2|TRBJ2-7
CASSPGGGAGLYEQYF
TGCGCCAGCAGCCCGGGGGGAGGAGCGGGGCTCTACGAGCAGTACTTC
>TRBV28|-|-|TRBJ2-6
CASSLRRAGANVLTF
TGTGCCAGCAGTTTACGGCGCGCGGGGGCCAACGTCCTGACTTTC
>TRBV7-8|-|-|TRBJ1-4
CASSHLASATNEKLFF
TGTGCCAGCAGCCACCTGGCTTCTGCAACTAATGAAAAACTGTTTTTT
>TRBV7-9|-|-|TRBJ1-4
CASSLTATNEKLFF
TGTGCCAGCAGCTTGACAGCAACTAATGAAAAACTGTTTTTT
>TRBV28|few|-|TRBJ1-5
CASRVFGQPSNQPQHF
TGTGCCAGCAGGGTTTTCGGACAGCCTAGCAATCAGCCCCAGCATTTT
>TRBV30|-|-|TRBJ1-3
CAWSADVLSGNTIYF
TGTGCCTGGAGTGCTGACGTCCTCTCTGGAAACACCATATATTTT
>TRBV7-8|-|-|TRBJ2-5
CASTKVGQLETQYF
TGTGCCAGCACCAAAGTGGGGCAGTTGGAGACCCAGTACTTC
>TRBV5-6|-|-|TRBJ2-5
CASSFKNSQETQYF
TGTGCCAGCAGCTTCAAAAACAGCCAAGAGACCCAGTACTTC
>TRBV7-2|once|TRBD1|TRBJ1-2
CASSTRQGSYGYTF
TGTGCCAGCAGCACCCGACAGGGGTCCTATGGCTACACCTTC
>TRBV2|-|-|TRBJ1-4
CASSEEKGAGNEKLFF
TGTGCCAGCAGTGAAGAAAAAGGGGCAGGGAATGAAAAACTGTTTTTT
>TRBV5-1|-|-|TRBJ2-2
CASSLNWAGTGELFF
TGCGCCAGCAGCTTGAATTGGGCGGGCACCGGGGAGCTGTTTTTT
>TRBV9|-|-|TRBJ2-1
CASSFRTVNEQFF
TGTGCCAGCAGCTTCCGGACAGTAAATGAGCAGTTCTTC
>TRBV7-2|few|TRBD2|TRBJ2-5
CASSFLAGGRETQYF
TGTGCCAGCAGCTTCCTAGCGGGGGGCAGAGAGACCCAGTACTTC
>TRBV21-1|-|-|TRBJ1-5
CASRDRDSNQPQHF
TGTGCCAGCAGGGACAGGGATAGCAATCAGCCCCAGCATTTT
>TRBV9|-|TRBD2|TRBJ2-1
CASSAGLALGEQFF
TGTGCCAGCAGCGCCGGACTAGCGCTGGGTGAGCAGTTCTTC
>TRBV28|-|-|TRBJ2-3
CASTHPGTDTQYF
TGTGCCAGCACCCATCCAGGCACAGATACGCAGTATTTT
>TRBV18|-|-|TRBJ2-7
CASSFDRTNNEQYF
TGTGCCAGCTCTTTCGACAGGACGAACAACGAGCAGTACTTC
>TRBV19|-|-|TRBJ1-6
CASSPSAISSYNSPLHF
TGTGCCAGTTCTCCCTCGGCAATTAGCTCCTATAATTCACCCCTCCACTTT
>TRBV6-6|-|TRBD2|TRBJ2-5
CASRTRESRETQYF
TGTGCCAGCCGAACGCGGGAGTCGCGGGAGACCCAGTACTTC
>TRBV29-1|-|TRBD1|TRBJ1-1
CSARTGSTEAFF
TGCAGCGCCAGGACAGGATCGACTGAAGCTTTCTTT
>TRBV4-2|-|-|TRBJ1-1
CASSQDPLGGARGTEAFF
TGTGCCAGCAGCCAAGATCCCTTGGGGGGAGCCCGTGGAACTGAAGCTTTCTTT
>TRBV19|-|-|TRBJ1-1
CASSSNGLRNTEAFF
TGTGCCAGTAGTTCTAACGGACTGAGAAACACTGAAGCTTTCTTT
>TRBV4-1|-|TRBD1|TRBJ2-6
CASSQAFGQGALAGANVLTF
TGCGCCAGCAGCCAAGCGTTTGGACAGGGTGCCCTCGCTGGGGCCAACGTCCTGACTTTC
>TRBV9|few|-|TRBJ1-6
CASSGGRANSPLHF
TGTGCCAGCAGCGGGGGACGGGCAAATTCACCCCTCCACTTT
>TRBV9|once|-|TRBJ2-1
CASSVALLPSSYNEQFF
TGTGCCAGCAGCGTAGCTCTGCTCCCGAGCTCCTACAATGAGCAGTTCTTC
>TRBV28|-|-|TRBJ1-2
CASSSYPGARYGYTF
TGTGCCAGCAGTTCCTACCCCGGGGCCAGATATGGCTACACCTTC
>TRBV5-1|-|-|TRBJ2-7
CASTDRGDPSEQYF
TGCGCCAGTACAGACAGAGGGGACCCCTCCGAGCAGTACTTC
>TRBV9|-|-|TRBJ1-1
CASSEQSNTEAFF
TGTGCCAGCAGCGAACAGTCGAACACTGAAGCTTTCTTT
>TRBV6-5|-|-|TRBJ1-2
CASSPGRGRDGYTF
TGTGCCAGCAGTCCGGGACGAGGGAGGGATGGCTACACCTTC
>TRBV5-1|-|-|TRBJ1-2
CASSLARTVTGGYTF
TGCGCCAGCAGCTTGGCTCGGACAGTGACCGGCGGCTACACCTTC
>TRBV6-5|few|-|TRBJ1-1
CASTKATPNTEAFF
TGTGCCAGCACCAAAGCCACACCCAACACTGAAGCTTTCTTT
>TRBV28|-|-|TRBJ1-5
CASSFGHSSESNQPQHF
TGTGCCAGCAGTTTCGGTCACAGTTCGGAGAGCAATCAGCCCCAGCATTTT
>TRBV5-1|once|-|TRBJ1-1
CASSLERLNTEAFF
TGCGCCAGCAGCTTGGAACGGTTGAACACTGAAGCTTTCTTT
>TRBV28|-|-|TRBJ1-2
CASSPVGGRSGYTF
TGTGCCAGCAGCCCTGTGGGAGGGCGCTCTGGCTACACCTTC
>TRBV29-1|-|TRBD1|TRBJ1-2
CSVELQGQGYTF
TGCAGCGTTGAACTACAGGGGCAGGGCTACACCTTC
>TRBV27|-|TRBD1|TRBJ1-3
CASSARDRGTIYF
TGTGCCAGCAGTGCCCGGGACAGGGGCACCATATATTTT
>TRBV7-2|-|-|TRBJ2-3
CASSYIAPGTDTQYF
TGTGCCAGCAGCTATATAGCGCCGGGGACAGATACGCAGTATTTT
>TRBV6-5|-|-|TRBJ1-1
CASSYSSRTEAFF
TGTGCCAGCAGTTACTCAAGTCGAACTGAAGCTTTCTTT
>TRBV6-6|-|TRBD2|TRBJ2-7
CASSFGGGMSYEQYF
TGTGCCAGCAGTTTTGGGGGGGGGATGTCCTACGAGCAGTACTTC
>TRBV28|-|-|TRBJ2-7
CASSLDASYEQYF
TGTGCCAGCAGTTTGGACGCCTCCTACGAGCAGTACTTC
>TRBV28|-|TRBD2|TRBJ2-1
CASSLVRGSGIHEQFF
TGTGCCAGCAGTTTAGTAAGGGGTAGCGGGATCCATGAGCAGTTCTTC
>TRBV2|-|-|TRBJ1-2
CASAASSIDGYTF
TGTGCCAGCGCCGCGTCTTCGATCGACGGCTACACCTTC
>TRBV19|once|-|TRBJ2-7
CASSIDRATHRDEQYF
TGTGCCAGTAGTATAGATCGGGCCACCCATAGGGACGAGCAGTACTTC
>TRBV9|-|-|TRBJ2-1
CASGRTGQSSYNEQFF
TGTGCCAGCGGGAGGACAGGCCAGAGCTCCTACAATGAGCAGTTCTTC
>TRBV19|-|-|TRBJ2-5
CASSTSAAGGETQYF
TGTGCCAGTAGTACCTCCGCGGCAGGGGGGGAGACCCAGTACTTC
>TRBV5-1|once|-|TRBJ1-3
CASSIGNTIYF
TGCGCCAGCAGCATAGGAAACACCATATATTTT
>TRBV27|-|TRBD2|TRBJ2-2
CASSIRSGNPAGELFF
TGTGCCAGCAGTATCCGTAGCGGGAACCCGGCGGGGGAGCTGTTTTTT